This T cell receptor beta chain is from a study of memory CD8 T cells in hepatitis C reinfection. Study overall: HCV reinfection meant a positive HCV RNA test after two negative tests at least 60 days apart.

Time point given: late/post reinfection, 12 to 24 weeks after detection. Sorted cells were sequenced directly ex vivo without any in vitro expansion. Donors came from people who inject drugs enrolled in HEPCO, Canada. A couple of donors provided sorted CD3+ CD8+ CD45RO- naive CD8 T cells at all three reinfection time points. There are 13 residues in the CDR3. Trimming removed 5 bases from V and 1 base from J, with 12 bases in between. Germline loops: CDR1 SQVTM, CDR2 ANQGSEA. The assay was immunoSEQ multiplex PCR, and TCRdb's table has in-frame clones only and misses some. The table has approximately 46,000 clones, 89% seen once.

Source material: naive CD8+ T cells sorted from blood. The clonotype comes from a man younger than 30 with hepatitis C virus infection. This sequence joins TRBV29-1 and TRBJ2-7, with no clear D. The CDR3 protein is CSVLTALSYEQYF. CDR3 bases: TGCAGCGTTCTCACAGCTCTATCCTACGAGCAGTACTTC.